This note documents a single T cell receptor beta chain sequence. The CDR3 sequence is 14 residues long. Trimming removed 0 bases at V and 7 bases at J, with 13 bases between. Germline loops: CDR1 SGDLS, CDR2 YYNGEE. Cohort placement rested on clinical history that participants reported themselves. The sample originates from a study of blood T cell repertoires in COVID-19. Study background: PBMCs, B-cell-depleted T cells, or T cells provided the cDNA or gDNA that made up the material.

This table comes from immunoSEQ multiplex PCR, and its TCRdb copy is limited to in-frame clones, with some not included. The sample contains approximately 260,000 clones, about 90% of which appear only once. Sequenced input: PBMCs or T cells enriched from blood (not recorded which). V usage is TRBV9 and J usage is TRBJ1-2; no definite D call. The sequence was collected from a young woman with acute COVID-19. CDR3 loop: CASSVVEGSGGYTF. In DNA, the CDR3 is TGTGCCAGCAGCGTAGTTGAGGGCTCCGGTGGCTACACCTTC.